Listed here are 21 T cell receptor beta chains from one sample, sequenced in a study of T-cell memory formation after mild COVID-19. TCRdb processed the 5' RACE reads anew with MiXCR; each CDR3 protein has one entry. The table lists around 340,000 distinct CDR3 sequences, roughly 13% of them singletons. The sample taken for sequencing was PBMCs or a T cell subset sorted from them (not recorded which). Receptor source: a man between 18 and 35 years old who had mild COVID-19 (a few samples of this study predate the infection). Cell type and time point are not known.

This chain links TRBV12-3 or TRBV12-4 with TRBJ2-1, with 8 nucleotides matching TRBD2. The CDR3 totals 16 residues. V lost 5 bases to trimming and J lost 5 bases; unmatched junction nucleotides: 11. The CDR3 loop reads CASSLLGGEPHNEQFF. As DNA, the CDR3 is TGTGCCAGCAGTCTCCTCGGGGGGGAACCCCACAATGAGCAGTTCTTC.

The chain employs TRBV14 and TRBJ2-5, with TRBD1 identical over 9 bases. The ends lost 3 bases at V and 6 bases at J; junction bases unmatched: 8. CDR1 and CDR2 from the germline V gene are SGHDN and FVKESK. The CDR3 is made up of 15 amino acids. Here the CDR3 reads CASSHLVGTGQTQYF. For the CDR3, the DNA is TGTGCCAGCAGCCATCTCGTTGGGACAGGGCAGACCCAGTACTTC. The whole variable domain, remainder taken from reference TRBV14 and TRBJ2-5, is EAGVTQFPSHSVIEKGQTVTLRCDPISGHDNLYWYRRVMGKEIKFLLHFVKESKQDESGMPNNRFLAERTGGTYSTLKVQPAELEDSGVYFCASSHLVGTGQTQYFGPGTRLLVL.

This clonotype was seen ten or more times. A read error may produce the germline difference seen at one junction end. CDR3 DNA sequence: TGTGCCAGCAGCCCCGGGGGGGGGCAAGAGACCCAGTACTTC. It yields the protein CASSPGGGQETQYF. The rearrangement links TRBV5-1 to TRBJ2-5; 8 nucleotides align to TRBD2. Germline-derived CDR1 and CDR2 are SGHRS and YFSETQ. The CDR3 has 14 amino acids. Full variable domain (outside the CDR3, taken from reference TRBV5-1 and TRBJ2-5): KAGVTQTPRYLIKTRGQQVTLSCSPISGHRSVSWYQQTPGQGLQFLFEYFSETQRNKGNFPGRFSGRQFSNSRSEMNVSTLELGDSALYLCASSPGGGQETQYFGPGTRLLVL.

This clonotype was detected only a few times. The genes are TRBV5-4 and TRBJ2-3; D possibly corresponds to TRBD2 (5 bases). Trimming took off 4 bases at V and 0 bases at J, with 15 bases between the two ends. Germline V gene data show CDR1 as SGHNT and CDR2 as YYREEE (reference sequence). This CDR3 is 16 amino acids long. This chain's CDR3 is CASSVDGITSTDTQYF. In nucleotides, the CDR3 is TGTGCCAGCAGCGTAGACGGGATTACTAGCACAGATACGCAGTATTTT.

The chain joins TRBV12-3 or TRBV12-4 to TRBJ1-5; D possibly corresponds to TRBD1 (5 bases). The V gene lost 6 bases and the J gene lost 2 bases, with 14 bases spanning the gap. The CDR3 contains 15 residues. For the CDR3, the DNA is TGTGCCAGCAGCATTAGGGGTTTTGGCAATCAGCCCCAGCATTTT. Encoded protein: CASSIRGFGNQPQHF.

This clonotype was detected ten times or more. This sequence joins TRBV6-4 and TRBJ2-3, with a tentative D call TRBD2 (5 bases). From germline, CDR1 is MRHNA and CDR2 SNTAGT. This CDR3 is built from 15 residues. The ends were cut back, 3 bases at V and 0 bases at J, with 10 bases in the middle. The CDR3 here is CASSEEGSSTDTQYF. DNA for the CDR3: TGTGCCAGCAGTGAAGAGGGATCTAGCACAGATACGCAGTATTTT.

This clonotype has a handful of counts. V gene TRBV9 combines with J gene TRBJ1-2; D is perhaps TRBD1 (5 bases). V lost 0 bases and J lost 4, with 7 bases in between. Germline assignment: CDR1 SGDLS and CDR2 YYNGEE. The CDR3 is 13 residues long. In DNA, the CDR3 is TGTGCCAGCAGCGTAGACCAGGGCTATGGCTACACCTTC. This translates into CASSVDQGYGYTF.

The chain joins TRBV2 to TRBJ1-3; D is unresolved. The CDR3 runs 14 residues. Germline V CDR1 and CDR2: SNHLY, FYNNEI. Trimming removed 8 bases at V and 4 bases at J, with 15 bases between. The CDR3 coding sequence is TGTGCCAGCGGAAGGGCGGACGCCGGAAACACCATATATTTT. Amino acids: CASGRADAGNTIYF.

This clonotype was counted only a few times. This chain's CDR3 is CASSPWGSTGELFF. CDR3 DNA: TGTGCCAGCAGCCCGTGGGGGAGCACCGGGGAGCTGTTTTTT. The rearrangement links TRBV6-2 or TRBV6-3 to TRBJ2-2, with D perhaps given as TRBD1 or TRBD2 (5 bases each). The germline CDR1 and CDR2 sequences are MNHEY and SVGEGT. Trimming pared 6 bases from V and 4 bases from J, leaving 12 bases between. This CDR3 comprises 14 residues.

The V gene is TRBV20-1, the J gene TRBJ2-3; 10 bases align to TRBD2. This CDR3 has 12 residues. Germline V CDR1 and CDR2: DFQATT, SNEGSKA (reference sequence). Losses at the gene ends were 6 bases for V and 10 bases for J; bases not matched to a gene: 7. CDR3 bases: TGCAGTGCCAAACCAGCGGGGGGGTCGCAGTATTTT. This sequence encodes CSAKPAGGSQYF.

This chain joins TRBV20-1 and TRBJ2-3; a weak D match, TRBD2 (5 bases). V was shortened by 3 bases and J by 0 bases, with 10 bases between the two germline ends. This CDR3 contains 14 residues. Per the germline V gene, CDR1 is DFQATT and CDR2 is SNEGSKA (reference sequence). The CDR3 reads CSARRVSSTDTQYF. The CDR3 DNA follows: TGCAGTGCTAGGCGGGTCTCTAGCACAGATACGCAGTATTTT.

The sample holds a few counts of this clonotype. The V gene is TRBV5-1, the J gene TRBJ2-1; perhaps TRBD2 as D (5 bases). Germline loops: CDR1 SGHRS, CDR2 YFSETQ. The CDR3 length is 15 residues. V was clipped by 0 bases and J by 8 bases, with 15 bases between them. In nucleotides, the CDR3 is TGCGCCAGCAGCTTGGGGACTCCCCGTGGGGATGAGCAGTTCTTC. As protein: CASSLGTPRGDEQFF.

The CDR3 region is CASSLRNYPIPPDTQYF. As DNA, the CDR3 is TGTGCCAGCAGCTTACGCAATTATCCGATCCCCCCAGATACGCAGTATTTT. This chain joins TRBV7-9 and TRBJ2-3; D gene uncertain. The CDR3 sequence is 17 residues long. The germline gives CDR1 SEHNR, CDR2 FQNEAQ (reference sequence). Deletions cut 2 bases from V and 4 bases from J, with 19 bases between.

The V and J genes are TRBV10-3 and TRBJ1-1; 11 bases align to TRBD1. The germline V gene has CDR1 ENHRY and CDR2 SYGVKD. V lost 7 bases to trimming and J lost 4 bases; unmatched junction nucleotides: 5. This CDR3 spans 14 amino acids. CDR3 DNA: TGTGCCATCATGTCGGGACAGGGGGTCACTGAAGCTTTCTTT. This gives the protein CAIMSGQGVTEAFF.

This clonotype has just a few counts. The V call is TRBV12-3 or TRBV12-4, the J call TRBJ1-5; D not resolved. The CDR3 has 15 amino acids. The germline V and J ends were trimmed by 1 base and 4 bases, with 11 bases remaining between them. CDR3 region: CASSLVRDRNQPQHF. Written as DNA, the CDR3 is TGTGCCAGCAGTTTAGTCCGCGACCGAAATCAGCCCCAGCATTTT.

This clonotype came up a few times. The rearrangement joins TRBV7-2 to TRBJ1-1; D gene ambiguous. The CDR3 consists of 13 residues. Germline CDR1 SGHTA, CDR2 FQGNSA. V was shortened by 5 bases and J by 3 bases, with 10 bases between the two germline ends. The CDR3 region has the DNA TGTGCCAGCAGCCCACTTTTGTACACTGAAGCTTTCTTT. It encodes CASSPLLYTEAFF.

The chain employs TRBV30 and TRBJ2-7, with D possibly called TRBD1 or TRBD2 (6 bases each). The V and J ends lost 8 bases and 4 bases respectively, with 12 bases between them. The CDR3 has 11 amino acids. The germline gives CDR1 GTSNPN, CDR2 SVGIG (reference sequence). The CDR3 loop reads CAGGLLYEQYF. The DNA for the CDR3 is TGTGCCGGGGGGCTGTTATACGAGCAGTACTTC.

This clonotype was observed many times. The V and J genes are TRBV5-1 and TRBJ1-3; D remains unclear. The CDR3 length is 15 residues. Trimming removed 1 base at V and 0 bases at J, with 8 bases between. Germline lookup yields CDR1 SGHRS and CDR2 YFSETQ. The CDR3 nucleotides are TGCGCCAGCAGCTTGATGGGCTACTCTGGAAACACCATATATTTT. This gives the protein CASSLMGYSGNTIYF.

The chain carries TRBV6-6 and TRBJ1-3; D gene ambiguous. CDR3 size: 16 residues. V was pared by 3 bases and J by 0 bases, with 12 bases between. Germline lookup yields CDR1 MNHNY and CDR2 SVGAGI (reference sequence). The CDR3 region is CASSYSHSVSGNTIYF. In DNA, the CDR3 is TGTGCCAGCAGTTATTCCCACAGTGTCTCTGGAAACACCATATATTTT.

The chain couples TRBV4-2 to TRBJ2-1; D is ambiguous. Looked up from germline, CDR1 is LGHNA and CDR2 is YNFKEQ. The CDR3 sequence is 16 residues long. Deletions cut 1 base from V and 6 bases from J, with 16 bases between. CDR3 bases: TGTGCCAGCAGCCAAGCGGAAGTCCCTAGTTCCAATGAGCAGTTCTTC. Translated, it gives CASSQAEVPSSNEQFF.

This clonotype was counted only a few times. The rearrangement joins TRBV5-5 to TRBJ2-7; 7 bases line up with TRBD1. The CDR3 has 13 amino acids. Germline assignment: CDR1 SGHKS and CDR2 YYEKEE (reference sequence). Trimming cost V 0 bases and J 6 bases; bases outside gene matches: 3. The CDR3 DNA is TGTGCCAGCAGCTTGGCAAACAGGGGCGAGCAGTACGTC. It translates to CASSLANRGEQYV.